These 2 T cell receptor beta chains originate from one sample sequenced in a study of blood T cell repertoires in COVID-19. Produced via immunoSEQ multiplex PCR; TCRdb's table is partial and in-frame only. The sample has about 140,000 clones; around 78% are singletons. The sequencing sample was made of peripheral blood. The receptors were gathered from a woman aged 80 or over with active or convalescent COVID-19.

In its sample, this clone was seen many times. The J gene is TRBJ1-2, the V gene TRBV6-4; D remains unclear. The CDR3 totals 13 residues. In germline, CDR1 is MRHNA, CDR2 SNTAGT. V was cut by 3 bases and J by 2 bases, with 7 bases left in between. The CDR3 bases are TGTGCCAGCAGTGATAACAAAAACTATGGCTACACCTTC. It encodes CASSDNKNYGYTF.

The chain carries TRBV20-1 and TRBJ1-2; D ambiguous. CDR1 DFQATT and CDR2 SNEGSKA come from the germline V gene (reference sequence). V was trimmed by 5 bases and J by 0 bases, leaving 13 bases between them. This CDR3 region has 14 residues. The CDR3 DNA follows: TGCAGTGCTGGTGCGAGATCGACTAACTATGGCTACACCTTC. Translating gives CSAGARSTNYGYTF.